Each of the 18 T cell receptor beta chains below was sequenced from the same sample in a study of cytotoxic CD8 clonotypes in ibrutinib-treated CLL. Sequenced by immunoSEQ multiplex PCR; TCRdb stores in-frame clones only, minus some. This sample has around 150,000 clones, with about 88% found just once. The source was PBMCs, collected at disease progression, from a patient treated with ibrutinib. The receptors were gathered from a human donor with chronic lymphocytic leukemia.

This sequence joins TRBV15 and TRBJ2-6; D could derive from TRBD1 or TRBD2 (5 bases each). This CDR3 spans 23 amino acids. The germline V gene encodes CDR1 LNHNV and CDR2 YYDKDF (reference sequence). Trimming shortened V by 1 base and J by 0 bases, and 28 bases separated the two germline ends. This chain's CDR3 is CATSRVGVKGPGPRASGANVLTF. The CDR3 region has the DNA TGTGCCACCAGCAGAGTGGGGGTGAAGGGTCCGGGTCCTCGTGCCTCTGGGGCCAACGTCCTGACTTTC.

This chain links TRBV9 with TRBJ2-1; 14 nucleotides align to TRBD2. The junction had 6 bases not matched to a gene; V was cut back by 4 bases and J by 9 bases. Per germline, CDR1 SGDLS and CDR2 YYNGEE. The CDR3 is 15 amino acids. In nucleotides, the CDR3 is TGTGCCAGCAGCCCGAGACTAGCGGGAGGGGTTGAGCAGTTCTTC. Encoded protein: CASSPRLAGGVEQFF.

The chain employs TRBV13 and TRBJ2-1, with 15 bases that match TRBD2. The V gene's germline CDR1 is PRHDT and CDR2 FYEKMQ (reference sequence). This CDR3 is 17 amino acids long. J gave up 10 bases and V 4 bases, and 11 bases lay outside the gene matches. For the CDR3, the DNA is TGTGCCAGCAGCTCCCCCGGACTAGCGGGAGGGCCGGAGGAGCAGTTCTTC. Its protein is CASSSPGLAGGPEEQFF.

Regarding this clone: An end of the junction differs from the germline gene, which may be a read error. The chain has TRBV4-3 and TRBJ2-1; 7 bases line up with TRBD2. The CDR3 runs to 15 residues. CDR1 is LGHNA and CDR2 is YSLEER in the germline V gene. The CDR3 DNA reads as TGCGCCAGCAGCCCCCGTGCGGGAGTCTACGATGAGCAGTTCTTC. This sequence encodes CASSPRAGVYDEQFF.

The chain combines TRBV28 with TRBJ1-4, with a weak D call TRBD1 (5 bases). Germline loops: CDR1 MDHEN, CDR2 SYDVKM. Trimming removed 5 bases from V and 8 bases from J, with 18 bases in between. The CDR3 sequence is 15 residues long. This chain's CDR3 is CASSGMGVGDEKLFF. DNA for the CDR3: TGTGCCAGCAGTGGAATGGGGGTGGGGGACGAAAAACTGTTTTTT.

The V gene is TRBV7-9, the J gene TRBJ1-1; no firm D call. V dropped 5 bases and J dropped 0 bases, with 4 bases sitting between them. The CDR3 sequence is 12 residues long. CDR1 SEHNR and CDR2 FQNEAQ come from the germline V gene (reference sequence). The CDR3 DNA reads TGTGCCAGCAGCGGGCTGAACACTGAAGCTTTCTTT. This codes for CASSGLNTEAFF.

This chain joins TRBV9 and TRBJ2-7; TRBD1 matches at 9 bases. J was trimmed by 3 bases and V by 0 bases; bases with no gene match: 4. This CDR3 has 15 residues. Germline loops: CDR1 SGDLS, CDR2 YYNGEE. The CDR3: CASSVGSGQGYEQYF. As DNA, the CDR3 is TGTGCCAGCAGCGTAGGGTCGGGACAGGGCTACGAGCAGTACTTC.

The chain links TRBV19 to TRBJ1-2; 8 positions agree with TRBD1. Trimming at V came to 5 bases and at J to 1 base, leaving 9 bases not matched to a gene. CDR1 is LNHDA, CDR2 SQIVND, per germline (reference sequence). This CDR3 has 16 amino acids. This CDR3 is CASSDPGTGLNYGYTF. The CDR3 DNA reads as TGTGCCAGTAGTGACCCCGGGACAGGCCTTAACTATGGCTACACCTTC.

The V gene is TRBV14, the J gene TRBJ1-1, with D maybe TRBD1 (5 bases). The length of the CDR3 is 16 residues. The germline gives CDR1 SGHDN, CDR2 FVKESK. Trimming stripped 1 base from V and 5 bases from J, with 17 bases between. The CDR3 region is CASSQARTWGVTEAFF. DNA for the CDR3: TGTGCCAGCAGCCAAGCTAGGACTTGGGGGGTGACTGAAGCTTTCTTT.

CDR3 region: CASSQRDLRLAGVADTQYF. The CDR3 DNA reads TGTGCCAGCAGCCAAAGAGACCTACGACTAGCGGGAGTTGCAGATACGCAGTATTTT. The chain couples TRBV14 to TRBJ2-3; 12 nucleotides match TRBD2. Germline V gives CDR1 SGHDN, CDR2 FVKESK. The V segment lost 2 bases and the J segment 4 bases; nucleotides outside the gene matches: 13. The CDR3 extends over 19 amino acids.

The genes are TRBV29-1 and TRBJ1-2; D is uncertain. The ends were cut back, 7 bases at V and 2 bases at J, with 14 bases in the middle. The V gene's germline CDR1 is SQVTM and CDR2 ANQGSEA. The CDR3 consists of 13 residues. CDR3 residues: CSAFGQRNYGYTF. In nucleotides, the CDR3 is TGCAGCGCTTTCGGGCAGCGAAACTATGGCTACACCTTC. The complete variable domain, with remaining parts taken from reference TRBV29-1 and TRBJ1-2, reads SAVISQKPSRDICQRGTSLTIQCQVDSQVTMMFWYRQQPGQSLTLIATANQGSEATYESGFVIDKFPISRPNLTFSTLTVSNMSPEDSSIYLCSAFGQRNYGYTFGSGTRLTVV.

V usage is TRBV9 and J usage is TRBJ2-3; unclear D gene. This CDR3 region has 14 residues. Trimming pared 0 bases from V and 6 bases from J, leaving 11 bases between. Germline V CDR1 and CDR2: SGDLS, YYNGEE. The chain's CDR3 is CASSVVMGSDTQYF. The CDR3 nucleotides are TGTGCCAGCAGCGTAGTAATGGGCAGCGATACGCAGTATTTT.

The chain carries TRBV10-3 and TRBJ2-7; D remains unclear. Germline CDR1 ENHRY, CDR2 SYGVKD. The CDR3 extends over 14 amino acids. Trimming took 6 bases from V and 2 from J, leaving 14 bases between them. The CDR3: CAISNGDFTYEQYF. CDR3 nucleotide sequence: TGTGCCATCAGCAATGGGGATTTTACCTACGAGCAGTACTTC.

In DNA form, the CDR3 reads TGTGCCAGCAGCAGAACTACTAATGAAAAACTGTTTTTT. The encoded protein is CASSRTTNEKLFF. The V and J genes are TRBV7-3 and TRBJ1-4; no definite D call. Germline V CDR1 and CDR2: SGHTA, FQGTGA. The V end was cut by 5 bases, the J end by 2 bases, with 6 bases between. The CDR3 spans 13 residues.

This chain joins TRBV19 and TRBJ2-7, with 11 bases that match TRBD2. This CDR3 has 15 residues. Germline lookup yields CDR1 LNHDA and CDR2 SQIVND (reference sequence). J gave up 2 bases and V 5 bases, and 5 bases lay outside the gene matches. The CDR3 spells CASSVGTSGTYEQYF. CDR3 DNA sequence: TGTGCCAGTAGTGTTGGGACTAGCGGAACCTACGAGCAGTACTTC.

The chain couples TRBV29-1 to TRBJ2-1, with a possible D match to TRBD2 (6 bases). The CDR3 contains 17 residues. CDR1 SQVTM and CDR2 ANQGSEA come from the germline V gene. V was pared by 0 bases and J by 0 bases, with 15 bases between. The CDR3 sequence is CSVEDPHSGSSYNEQFF. The CDR3, as DNA: TGCAGCGTTGAAGACCCCCATAGCGGTAGCTCCTACAATGAGCAGTTCTTC.

The chain links TRBV5-1 to TRBJ1-4; TRBD1 matches 9 bases. V trimming: 4 bases; J trimming: 6 bases; junction bases outside the gene matches: 4. This CDR3 has 14 amino acids. Germline-derived CDR1 and CDR2 are SGHRS and YFSETQ. The CDR3 DNA reads as TGCGCCAGCAGCCTGGACAGGGGTGATGAAAAACTGTTTTTT. Protein: CASSLDRGDEKLFF.

The table lists this clone with a few counts. The chain recombines TRBV18 with TRBJ2-7, with 7 bases fitting TRBD1. The J segment lost 0 bases and the V segment lost 3 bases, leaving 8 bases of the junction unmatched. Germline-derived CDR1 and CDR2 are KGHSH and LQKENI. The CDR3 is 16 amino acids. The chain's CDR3 is CASSPTGTESSYEQYF. The DNA for the CDR3 is TGTGCCAGCTCACCTACCGGGACAGAGAGCTCCTACGAGCAGTACTTC.